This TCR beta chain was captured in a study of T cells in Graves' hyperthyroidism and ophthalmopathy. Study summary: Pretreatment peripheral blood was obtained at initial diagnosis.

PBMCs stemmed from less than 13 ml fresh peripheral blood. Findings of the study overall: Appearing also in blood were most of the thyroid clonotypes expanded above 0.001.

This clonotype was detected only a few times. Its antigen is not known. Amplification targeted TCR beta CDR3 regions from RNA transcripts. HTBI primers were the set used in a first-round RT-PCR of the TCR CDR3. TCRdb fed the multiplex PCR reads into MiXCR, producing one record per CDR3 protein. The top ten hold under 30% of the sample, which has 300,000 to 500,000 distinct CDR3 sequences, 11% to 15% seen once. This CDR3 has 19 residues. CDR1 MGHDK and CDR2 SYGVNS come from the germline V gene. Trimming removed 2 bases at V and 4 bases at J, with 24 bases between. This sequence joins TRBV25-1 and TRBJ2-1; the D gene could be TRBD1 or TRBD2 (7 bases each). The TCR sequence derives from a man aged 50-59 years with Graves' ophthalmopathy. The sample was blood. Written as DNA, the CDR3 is TGTGCCAGCAGTGAAACTCAAGGGGGCGGGAGCGGGATATACAATGAGCAGTTCTTC. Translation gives CASSETQGGGSGIYNEQFF. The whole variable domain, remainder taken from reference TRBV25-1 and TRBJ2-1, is EADIYQTPRYLVIGTGKKITLECSQTMGHDKMYWYQQDPGMELHLIHYSYGVNSTEKGDLSSESTVSRIRTEHFPLTLESARPSHTSQYLCASSETQGGGSGIYNEQFFGPGTRLTVL.